The present T cell receptor (beta chain) was sequenced within a study of blood T cell repertoires in COVID-19. The overall study: COVID-19 samples collected from the United States, Italy and Spain covered acute and convalescent phases. Sources were T cells, B-cell-depleted T cells, or PBMCs; the material itself was cDNA or gDNA.

Grouping used clinical history reported by participants in a survey and questionnaire. The V gene lost 5 bases and the J gene lost 7 bases, with 21 bases spanning the gap. The germline V gene encodes CDR1 SGHTA and CDR2 FQGNSA. CDR3 length equals 16 residues. Authors' processing steps: Reference gene primer amplification gave nucleated cell count estimates. Here immunoSEQ multiplex PCR was the method, and the copy in TCRdb shows in-frame clones only, minus some. The D gene and trimming were derived from the DNA, and the V and J assignments and clone size from that table. The sample consists of approximately 210,000 clones, roughly 79% of them appearing once.

The specimen was PBMCs or T cells enriched from blood (not recorded which). This sequence originates from a woman aged 45 to 65 with acute COVID-19. The chain joins TRBV7-2 to TRBJ2-1; possible D gene TRBD2, 6 bases. CDR3 DNA: TGTGCCAGCAGCCCTAGTGGGGCAGGAGGGAGGAATGAGCAGTTCTTC. It translates to CASSPSGAGGRNEQFF.